This section outlines one T cell receptor beta chain sequence together with its context. What it recognizes is unknown. This entry belongs to a study of CD4 T cells in relation to SARS-CoV-2 and coronaviruses. Looking at the study overall: ViraFEST: approximately eleven-day antigen culture of PBMCs, then TCR beta CDR3 sequencing.

Whole-study results and caveats: In around three fifths of donors, memory CD4+ clonotypes crossrecognized SARS-CoV-2 and at least one common cold coronavirus spike.

Before the COVID-19 pandemic, during about 2011-2019, CD4+ T cells were taken from unexposed donors. Isolation of CD4+ T cells took place after less than 11 days in culture. Using immunoSEQ multiplex PCR, the repertoire was profiled, and TCRdb retains in-frame clones only, with some absent. The sample yields 20,000 to 30,000 clones, over 70% seen once. The clonotype was recovered from a human donor in good health. The sequenced sample was CD4+ T cells from PBMCs, cultured in vitro.

Written as DNA, the CDR3 is TGTGCCAGCAGCCAAGATGGAGGACTGTATCAGTTCTTC. Translated, it gives CASSQDGGLYQFF. This sequence joins TRBV3-1 (or the pseudogene TRBV3-2) and TRBJ2-1; tentatively, D is TRBD2 (5 bases). CDR1 is LGHDT, CDR2 YNNKEL, per germline (reference sequence). CDR3 length: 13 residues. Trimming removed 0 bases at V and 13 bases at J, with 13 bases between.